What follows are 11 T cell receptor beta chains derived from one specimen sequenced in a study of T cell responses to AZD1222 COVID-19 vaccine. Profiled with immunoSEQ multiplex PCR; TCRdb holds only in-frame clones, not every one. The table lists 80,000 to 100,000 clones, about 89% of them singletons. The material was peripheral blood, obtained 28 days after the second AZD1222 dose. The receptors stem from an adult who received the AZD1222 COVID-19 vaccine.

This chain uses TRBV4-1 with TRBJ2-1; D possibly matches TRBD1 or TRBD2 (5 bases each). Germline V gene sequence: CDR1 MGHRA, CDR2 YSYEKL. This CDR3 region has 12 residues. With 4 bases removed from V and 14 bases from J, the gap between germline ends came to 15 bases. The CDR3 loop reads CASSLLRGAKFF. In DNA, the CDR3 is TGCGCCAGCAGCCTCCTCCGAGGGGCGAAGTTCTTC.

The chain is built from TRBV7-6 and TRBJ1-1; 8 bases match TRBD1. J was trimmed by 4 bases and V by 5 bases; bases with no gene match: 12. Germline loops: CDR1 SGHVS, CDR2 FNYEAQ. The CDR3 spans 16 residues. CDR3 in DNA: TGTGCCAGCAGCCTCGGGTCAGGGGGCAGCGGCACTGAAGCTTTCTTT. Its translation is CASSLGSGGSGTEAFF.

The rearrangement uses TRBV4-1 and TRBJ1-1; the D is unclear. CDR3 length equals 12 residues. V lost 4 bases, J lost 10 bases, and 13 bases lay in between. The germline gives CDR1 MGHRA, CDR2 YSYEKL. In DNA form, the CDR3 reads TGCGCCAGCAGCCCGTTACTCGGTCGAGCTTTCTTT. Amino acids: CASSPLLGRAFF.

The chain uses TRBV5-4 and TRBJ1-1; D not certain. V lost 4 bases to trimming and J lost 6 bases, with 10 bases between them. The germline CDR1 and CDR2 sequences are SGHNT and YYREEE (reference sequence). There are 12 residues in the CDR3. CDR3 protein: CASSPFSAEAFF. The CDR3 nucleotides are TGTGCCAGCAGCCCGTTCTCAGCTGAAGCTTTCTTT.

For this clone: Other DNA sequences in this sample translate to the same CDR3. This chain uses TRBV28 with TRBJ2-6; the D is unclear. V gave up 1 base and J gave up 2 bases, with 0 bases separating them. CDR1 and CDR2 from the germline V gene are MDHEN and SYDVKM. This CDR3 has 13 amino acids. CDR3 in DNA: TGTGCCAGCAGTTTATCTGGGGCCAACGTCCTGACTTTC. It translates to CASSLSGANVLTF.

The chain couples TRBV7-9 to TRBJ2-2, with D unresolved. The germline CDR1 and CDR2 sequences are SEHNR and FQNEAQ (reference sequence). The CDR3 runs 14 residues. Deletions cut 1 base from V and 4 bases from J, with 7 bases between. In nucleotides, the CDR3 is TGTGCCAGCAGCTTAGTCGGGCTCACCGGGGAGCTGTTTTTT. Residues: CASSLVGLTGELFF.

This clone was counted a few times. The chain has TRBV7-8 and TRBJ1-2; perhaps TRBD1 as D (6 bases). Germline V lookup: CDR1 SGHVS, CDR2 FQNEAQ. The CDR3 runs 14 residues. Trimming removed 11 bases at V and 4 bases at J, with 20 bases between. Written as DNA, the CDR3 is TGTGCCGGAGGGCGGCAGGGGAGTCCCTATGGCTACACCTTC. This codes for CAGGRQGSPYGYTF.

V usage is TRBV28 and J usage is TRBJ1-4; TRBD1 is a possible D gene (6 bases). The ends were cut back, 4 bases at V and 0 bases at J, with 9 bases in the middle. The CDR3 has 15 amino acids. CDR1 MDHEN and CDR2 SYDVKM come from the germline V gene. The CDR3 spells CASSSDSATNEKLFF. In DNA, the CDR3 is TGTGCCAGCAGTTCGGACAGCGCAACTAATGAAAAACTGTTTTTT.

V is TRBV6-5 and J is TRBJ1-2; 7 nucleotides agree with TRBD1. The CDR3 length is 15 residues. The V segment lost 2 bases and the J segment 7 bases; nucleotides outside the gene matches: 10. Germline CDR1 MNHEY, CDR2 SVGAGI. Here the CDR3 reads CASSYGEGGGGGYTF. Written as DNA, the CDR3 is TGTGCCAGCAGTTACGGGGAAGGGGGCGGCGGTGGCTACACCTTC.

The CDR3 is CASSPGTSGGSSEYF. The CDR3, as DNA: TGTGCCAGCAGCCCTGGGACTAGCGGGGGTTCTTCGGAGTACTTC. V gene TRBV6-6 combines with J gene TRBJ2-7; 14 nucleotides align to TRBD2. This CDR3 has 15 residues. With 6 bases clipped from V and 11 bases from J, the junction kept 12 bases outside the gene matches. Germline V gene lookup returns CDR1 MNHNY and CDR2 SVGAGI (reference sequence).

The rearrangement joins TRBV7-2 to TRBJ2-5, with D possibly being TRBD2 (7 bases). Germline V gene data show CDR1 as SGHTA and CDR2 as FQGNSA. This CDR3 region has 15 residues. The V and J ends lost 5 bases and 5 bases respectively, with 18 bases between them. The CDR3 loop is CASSPQRGAGETQYF. As DNA, the CDR3 is TGTGCCAGCAGCCCCCAACGGGGGGCTGGGGAGACCCAGTACTTC.